Listed below are T cell receptor beta chains from one sample, sequenced in a study of siplizumab effects on memory and regulatory T cells. This table comes from immunoSEQ multiplex PCR, and its TCRdb copy is limited to in-frame clones, with some not included. The sample carries some 100,000 clones, around 92% recorded once. The sequenced sample consisted of Tregs sorted from blood. These receptors all come from a human donor in good health. The CDR3 runs from the conserved cysteine through the conserved F or W. The order of the fields is clone size, V gene, J gene, D gene, CDR3 length, CDR3 DNA, CDR3 protein. D genes are given only for firm matches. The size field is filled for only some rows; it gives once, few, many or a size class.

clone size: .; V gene: TRBV6-1; J gene: TRBJ2-2; D gene: TRBD1; CDR3 length: 14; CDR3 DNA: TGTGCCAGCCACAAGACAGGGGGCTCCGGGGAGCTGTTTTTT; CDR3 protein: CASHKTGGSGELFF
clone size: .; V gene: TRBV6-5; J gene: TRBJ2-7; D gene: .; CDR3 length: 14; CDR3 DNA: TGTGCCAGCAGTTACTCGATTGGTAACTACGAGCAGTACTTC; CDR3 protein: CASSYSIGNYEQYF
clone size: .; V gene: TRBV18; J gene: TRBJ1-5; D gene: TRBD1; CDR3 length: 18; CDR3 DNA: TGTGCCAGCTCACGACGGACAGGGGGCGCCGGGACCAATCAGCCCCAGCATTTT; CDR3 protein: CASSRRTGGAGTNQPQHF
clone size: .; V gene: TRBV5-5; J gene: TRBJ1-2; D gene: .; CDR3 length: 13; CDR3 DNA: TGTGCCAGCAGCTTGGGAGAGGGCTATGGCTACACCTTC; CDR3 protein: CASSLGEGYGYTF
clone size: .; V gene: TRBV19; J gene: TRBJ2-2; D gene: .; CDR3 length: 15; CDR3 DNA: TGTGCCAGTAGTTCTCAACAGGGGAACACCGGGGAGCTGTTTTTT; CDR3 protein: CASSSQQGNTGELFF
clone size: .; V gene: TRBV7-9; J gene: TRBJ1-1; D gene: .; CDR3 length: 14; CDR3 DNA: TGTGCCAGCAGCTTAAGTGGCGGGTGGGCTGAAGCTTTCTTT; CDR3 protein: CASSLSGGWAEAFF
clone size: once; V gene: TRBV7-2; J gene: TRBJ2-3; D gene: .; CDR3 length: 15; CDR3 DNA: TGTGCCAGCAGCTTAGGACGGATCCCGACAGATACGCAGTATTTT; CDR3 protein: CASSLGRIPTDTQYF
clone size: .; V gene: TRBV5-1; J gene: TRBJ2-1; D gene: .; CDR3 length: 15; CDR3 DNA: TGCGCCAGCAGCTTTGAGGGAGGTTCCGGGAATGAGCAGTTCTTC; CDR3 protein: CASSFEGGSGNEQFF
clone size: .; V gene: TRBV29-1; J gene: TRBJ2-7; D gene: TRBD1; CDR3 length: 13; CDR3 DNA: TGCAGCGTTGGGGGACAGGGCCCTTTCGAGCAGTACTTC; CDR3 protein: CSVGGQGPFEQYF
clone size: .; V gene: TRBV30; J gene: TRBJ1-4; D gene: .; CDR3 length: 13; CDR3 DNA: TGTGCCTGTCACGGACAGTATAATGAAAAACTGTTTTTT; CDR3 protein: CACHGQYNEKLFF
clone size: .; V gene: TRBV2; J gene: TRBJ1-4; D gene: .; CDR3 length: 16; CDR3 DNA: TGTGCCAGCAGGGCCCTTTGGGCAGGGACTAATGAAAAACTGTTTTTT; CDR3 protein: CASRALWAGTNEKLFF
clone size: .; V gene: TRBV18; J gene: TRBJ2-7; D gene: .; CDR3 length: 13; CDR3 DNA: TGTGCCAGCTCACCACCAGGGGCCTACGAGCAGTACTTC; CDR3 protein: CASSPPGAYEQYF
clone size: .; V gene: TRBV6-5; J gene: TRBJ2-1; D gene: TRBD2; CDR3 length: 15; CDR3 DNA: TGTGCCAGCAGTTACATGCTAGCGGGAGTAGGTGAGCAGTTCTTC; CDR3 protein: CASSYMLAGVGEQFF
clone size: .; V gene: TRBV15; J gene: TRBJ2-2; D gene: .; CDR3 length: 15; CDR3 DNA: TGTGCCACCAGCAGAGCGGGAAGGGGCACCGGGGAGCTGTTTTTT; CDR3 protein: CATSRAGRGTGELFF
clone size: .; V gene: TRBV11-2; J gene: TRBJ2-6; D gene: .; CDR3 length: 13; CDR3 DNA: TGTGCCAGCAGCGGGCTAGGGGCCAACGTCCTGACTTTC; CDR3 protein: CASSGLGANVLTF
clone size: .; V gene: TRBV9; J gene: TRBJ2-3; D gene: .; CDR3 length: 16; CDR3 DNA: TGTGCCAGCAGCCCGGCAATCAGCGGAAGCACAGATACGCAGTATTTT; CDR3 protein: CASSPAISGSTDTQYF
clone size: .; V gene: TRBV10-3; J gene: TRBJ2-5; D gene: TRBD1; CDR3 length: 12; CDR3 DNA: TGTGCCATCGGGACAGTGGAAGAGACCCAGTACTTC; CDR3 protein: CAIGTVEETQYF
clone size: once; V gene: TRBV18; J gene: TRBJ2-7; D gene: TRBD2; CDR3 length: 14; CDR3 DNA: TGTGCCAGCCAACCTCCTAGCGGGACGAGGGAGCAGTACTTC; CDR3 protein: CASQPPSGTREQYF
clone size: .; V gene: TRBV5-1; J gene: TRBJ2-7; D gene: TRBD1; CDR3 length: 16; CDR3 DNA: TGCGCCAGCAGCTTGGGGCCGGGACAGGGGTCCTACGAGCAGTACTTC; CDR3 protein: CASSLGPGQGSYEQYF
clone size: .; V gene: TRBV11-1; J gene: TRBJ2-1; D gene: .; CDR3 length: 15; CDR3 DNA: TGTGCCAGCAGCTTAGGGCAGCCCGGGGTATATGAGCAGTTCTTC; CDR3 protein: CASSLGQPGVYEQFF
clone size: .; V gene: TRBV6-6; J gene: TRBJ2-3; D gene: .; CDR3 length: 14; CDR3 DNA: TGTGCCAGCAAACAGGGTAGGGGCACAGATACGCAGTATTTT; CDR3 protein: CASKQGRGTDTQYF
clone size: .; V gene: TRBV7-3; J gene: TRBJ1-1; D gene: TRBD1; CDR3 length: 15; CDR3 DNA: TGTGCCAGCAGCTTAATGGGACAGGGGGTCACTGAAGCTTTCTTT; CDR3 protein: CASSLMGQGVTEAFF
clone size: .; V gene: TRBV5-6; J gene: TRBJ1-1; D gene: .; CDR3 length: 12; CDR3 DNA: TGTGCCAGCAGCTTGCGTGGCACTGAAGCTTTCTTT; CDR3 protein: CASSLRGTEAFF
clone size: .; V gene: TRBV2; J gene: TRBJ2-5; D gene: .; CDR3 length: 15; CDR3 DNA: TGTGCCAGCAGTGCCGGGCCCCAGGGGGGGGAGACCCAGTACTTC; CDR3 protein: CASSAGPQGGETQYF
clone size: .; V gene: TRBV5-1; J gene: TRBJ1-1; D gene: TRBD1; CDR3 length: 13; CDR3 DNA: TGCGCCAGCAGCTTTACAGGGGCCACTGAAGCTTTCTTT; CDR3 protein: CASSFTGATEAFF
clone size: .; V gene: TRBV19; J gene: TRBJ1-5; D gene: .; CDR3 length: 12; CDR3 DNA: TGTGCCAGTAGTATACAAAATCAGCCCCAGCATTTT; CDR3 protein: CASSIQNQPQHF
clone size: .; V gene: TRBV7-9; J gene: TRBJ2-3; D gene: .; CDR3 length: 16; CDR3 DNA: TGTGCCAGCAGCCCAGGACTGACCGACTACACAGATACGCAGTATTTT; CDR3 protein: CASSPGLTDYTDTQYF
clone size: once; V gene: TRBV5-1; J gene: TRBJ2-2; D gene: .; CDR3 length: 13; CDR3 DNA: TGCGCCAGCAGCTTGGGGACGACCGGGGAGCTGTTTTTT; CDR3 protein: CASSLGTTGELFF
clone size: .; V gene: TRBV6-5; J gene: TRBJ2-2; D gene: .; CDR3 length: 15; CDR3 DNA: TGTGCCAGCAGTTACGGGAGGACGAGGACCGGGGAGCTGTTTTTT; CDR3 protein: CASSYGRTRTGELFF
clone size: .; V gene: TRBV7-9; J gene: TRBJ1-3; D gene: .; CDR3 length: 15; CDR3 DNA: TGTGCCAGCAGCTTAAACATGAGAGTCGGAAACACCATATATTTT; CDR3 protein: CASSLNMRVGNTIYF
clone size: .; V gene: TRBV5-8; J gene: TRBJ1-4; D gene: TRBD1; CDR3 length: 15; CDR3 DNA: TGTGCCAGCAGCATTCCGGGACAGGGGTTGGAAAAACTGTTTTTT; CDR3 protein: CASSIPGQGLEKLFF
clone size: .; V gene: TRBV5-6; J gene: TRBJ2-1; D gene: .; CDR3 length: 14; CDR3 DNA: TGTGCCAGCAGCCGCGGGACAGCCTACAATGAGCAGTTCTTC; CDR3 protein: CASSRGTAYNEQFF
clone size: .; V gene: TRBV6-5; J gene: TRBJ2-5; D gene: .; CDR3 length: 14; CDR3 DNA: TGTGCCAGCAGATATGGACAGAACCAAGAGACCCAGTACTTC; CDR3 protein: CASRYGQNQETQYF
clone size: .; V gene: TRBV6-1; J gene: TRBJ1-5; D gene: TRBD1; CDR3 length: 13; CDR3 DNA: TGTGCCAGCAGGGGACAGGGCAATCAGCCCCAGCATTTT; CDR3 protein: CASRGQGNQPQHF
clone size: .; V gene: TRBV19; J gene: TRBJ1-3; D gene: .; CDR3 length: 14; CDR3 DNA: TGTGCCAGTTGCCCCACAGGGCCAGGAAACACCATATATTTT; CDR3 protein: CASCPTGPGNTIYF
clone size: .; V gene: TRBV6-4; J gene: TRBJ2-2; D gene: .; CDR3 length: 14; CDR3 DNA: TGTGCCAGCAGTGTCTTTCAGTCCGCCGGGGAGCTGTTTTTT; CDR3 protein: CASSVFQSAGELFF
clone size: .; V gene: TRBV20-1; J gene: TRBJ2-7; D gene: .; CDR3 length: 11; CDR3 DNA: TGCAGTGCTGGGGGGGGCTTGGAGCAGTACTTC; CDR3 protein: CSAGGGLEQYF
clone size: once; V gene: TRBV29-1; J gene: TRBJ2-1; D gene: TRBD1; CDR3 length: 15; CDR3 DNA: TGCAGCGTTGATGGGTGGGGACAGGGGTACAATGAGCAGTTCTTC; CDR3 protein: CSVDGWGQGYNEQFF
clone size: .; V gene: TRBV5-6; J gene: TRBJ2-2; D gene: TRBD2; CDR3 length: 17; CDR3 DNA: TGTGCCAGCAGCAGGACGGGACTAGCGGGACGGGCCGGGGAGCTGTTTTTT; CDR3 protein: CASSRTGLAGRAGELFF
clone size: .; V gene: TRBV10-3; J gene: TRBJ1-5; D gene: .; CDR3 length: 14; CDR3 DNA: TGTGCCATCAGTGAGTCGCCAGGGTATCAGCCCCAGCATTTT; CDR3 protein: CAISESPGYQPQHF
clone size: .; V gene: TRBV5-1; J gene: TRBJ1-2; D gene: .; CDR3 length: 13; CDR3 DNA: TGCGCCAGCAGTCAGGGACTCGGCTATGGCTACACCTTC; CDR3 protein: CASSQGLGYGYTF
clone size: .; V gene: TRBV10-1; J gene: TRBJ2-7; D gene: .; CDR3 length: 11; CDR3 DNA: TGCGCCAGCAGTGAGAACTACGAGCAGTACTTC; CDR3 protein: CASSENYEQYF
clone size: .; V gene: TRBV6-5; J gene: TRBJ1-4; D gene: .; CDR3 length: 14; CDR3 DNA: TGTGCCAGCAGTTACGCAGGGAGAGGTGAAAAACTGTTTTTT; CDR3 protein: CASSYAGRGEKLFF
clone size: .; V gene: TRBV4-2; J gene: TRBJ2-2; D gene: TRBD2; CDR3 length: 16; CDR3 DNA: TGTGCCAGCAGCCTCGGACTAGCGTACAGTCAGGGGGAGCTGTTTTTT; CDR3 protein: CASSLGLAYSQGELFF
clone size: .; V gene: TRBV20-1; J gene: TRBJ1-4; D gene: TRBD1; CDR3 length: 11; CDR3 DNA: TGCAGTGTTAGGGGGCTTGAAAAACTGTTTTTT; CDR3 protein: CSVRGLEKLFF
clone size: .; V gene: TRBV5-1; J gene: TRBJ2-3; D gene: TRBD2; CDR3 length: 16; CDR3 DNA: TGCGCCAGCAGCTTGTCTAGCGGGATGTCTGGGGATACGCAGTATTTT; CDR3 protein: CASSLSSGMSGDTQYF
clone size: .; V gene: TRBV11-2; J gene: TRBJ1-1; D gene: .; CDR3 length: 14; CDR3 DNA: TGTGCCAGCAGCTTAAAGGGAGGGGACACTGAAGCTTTCTTT; CDR3 protein: CASSLKGGDTEAFF
clone size: .; V gene: TRBV5-1; J gene: TRBJ2-7; D gene: .; CDR3 length: 14; CDR3 DNA: TGCGCCAGCAGCTTAGGACTGACTACGGACGAGCAGTACTTC; CDR3 protein: CASSLGLTTDEQYF
clone size: .; V gene: TRBV11-3; J gene: TRBJ2-3; D gene: TRBD2; CDR3 length: 16; CDR3 DNA: TGTGCCAGCAGTCGGGGACTAGCGGGAGTAGTAGATACGCAGTATTTT; CDR3 protein: CASSRGLAGVVDTQYF
clone size: .; V gene: TRBV19; J gene: TRBJ2-3; D gene: .; CDR3 length: 16; CDR3 DNA: TGTGCCAGTAGTAAACTGGAGGGGGCGAGGCGAGATACGCAGTATTTT; CDR3 protein: CASSKLEGARRDTQYF
clone size: once; V gene: TRBV7-3; J gene: TRBJ2-3; D gene: TRBD2; CDR3 length: 15; CDR3 DNA: TGTGCCAGCAGCATCCAGCGGGGGGGACGAGATACGCAGTATTTT; CDR3 protein: CASSIQRGGRDTQYF
clone size: .; V gene: TRBV25-1; J gene: TRBJ2-5; D gene: .; CDR3 length: 15; CDR3 DNA: TGTGCCAGCAGTGAATCAGGGGATGGGCAAGAGACCCAGTACTTC; CDR3 protein: CASSESGDGQETQYF